This passage covers 27 T cell receptor beta chains from one sample sequenced in a study of T cells in Graves' hyperthyroidism and ophthalmopathy. Amplified regions were TCR beta CDR3 sequences from RNA transcripts. Carried out on the TCR CDR3, a first-round RT-PCR used the HTBI primer set. TCRdb re-called the multiplex PCR reads with MiXCR, one entry per CDR3 protein. The sample lists roughly 700,000 distinct CDR3 sequences; 14% were seen once. Specimen: blood. The origin of the receptors is a woman younger than 30 with Graves' hyperthyroidism.

The rearrangement uses TRBV20-1 and TRBJ2-3; D possibly corresponds to TRBD2 (6 bases). Germline V lookup: CDR1 DFQATT, CDR2 SNEGSKA (reference sequence). This CDR3 has 16 residues. V was shortened by 6 bases and J by 1 base, with 20 bases between the two germline ends. Here the CDR3 reads CSAGARYRLGTDTQYF. In DNA form, the CDR3 reads TGCAGTGCCGGGGCCAGATATAGACTAGGCACAGATACGCAGTATTTT.

V is TRBV20-1 and J is TRBJ2-1, with 7 bases that match TRBD2. This CDR3 contains 15 residues. Germline loops: CDR1 DFQATT, CDR2 SNEGSKA (reference sequence). V dropped 0 bases and J dropped 8; count of bases not matched to a gene: 10. The CDR3 reads CSARDLAATHHEQFF. The CDR3 DNA reads as TGCAGTGCTAGAGATCTAGCGGCGACCCACCATGAGCAGTTCTTC.

The chain recombines TRBV27 with TRBJ2-1; 9 nucleotides line up with TRBD2. After removal of 8 bases from V and 9 bases from J, the junction contained 5 bases not matched to a gene. Germline assignment: CDR1 MNHEY and CDR2 SMNVEV (reference sequence). The CDR3 consists of 12 residues. The CDR3 here is CASRPSGAEQFF. The CDR3 region has the DNA TGTGCCAGCCGCCCTAGCGGGGCTGAGCAGTTCTTC.

This clonotype was picked up many times. The chain has TRBV7-9 and TRBJ2-5, with D possibly being TRBD2 (6 bases). Germline V gene data show CDR1 as SEHNR and CDR2 as FQNEAQ (reference sequence). Deletions cut 5 bases from V and 9 bases from J, with 22 bases between. There are 15 residues in the CDR3. The chain's CDR3 is CASSPQRAGRGAQYF. CDR3 DNA: TGTGCCAGCAGCCCTCAGCGGGCGGGGAGAGGGGCCCAGTACTTC.

The table lists this clonotype with a few counts. The chain uses TRBV29-1 and TRBJ2-5; TRBD1 agrees at 10 bases. The germline gives CDR1 SQVTM, CDR2 ANQGSEA. This CDR3 comprises 14 residues. The V and J ends lost 6 bases and 4 bases, in that order; junction bases with no gene match: 8. CDR3: CSVNGRTGGETQYF. In nucleotides, the CDR3 is TGCAGCGTCAATGGACGGACAGGGGGAGAGACCCAGTACTTC.

A note on this clonotype: Without the conserved terminal phenylalanine or tryptophan, this CDR3 likely stems from a read error. The CDR3, as DNA: TGTGCCAGCAGCAACCCCCTGTTGGGGAACTATGGCTACACCTCC. Translated, it gives CASSNPLLGNYGYTS. The V call is TRBV6-1, the J call TRBJ1-2; no firm D call. With 6 bases removed from V and 2 bases from J, the gap between germline ends came to 16 bases. Germline-derived CDR1 and CDR2 are MNHNS and SASEGT. CDR3 length: 15 residues.

The rearrangement uses TRBV7-2 and TRBJ1-5; 9 nucleotides line up with TRBD1. The CDR3 covers 17 residues. Trimming removed 5 bases from V and 4 bases from J; junction bases left unmatched: 12. Germline CDR1 is SGHTA and CDR2 is FQGNSA. CDR3 bases: TGTGCCAGCAGCCTAAGTCCCGGGACAGGGAAGAATCAGCCCCAGCATTTT. It is translated as CASSLSPGTGKNQPQHF.

This clonotype was found many times. The V call is TRBV27, the J call TRBJ2-2; D possibly corresponds to TRBD2 (5 bases). With 7 bases removed from V and 2 bases from J, the gap between germline ends came to 8 bases. This CDR3 is built from 13 residues. In germline, CDR1 is MNHEY, CDR2 SMNVEV (reference sequence). The CDR3 here is CASTLANTGELFF. The CDR3 nucleotides read TGTGCCAGCACCCTAGCAAACACCGGGGAGCTGTTTTTT.

This clonotype was counted ten times or more. V usage is TRBV20-1 and J usage is TRBJ2-7, with 14 bases matching TRBD2. Unmatched junction bases numbered 7, after V lost 3 bases and J lost 6 bases. The CDR3 extends over 15 amino acids. Germline lookup yields CDR1 DFQATT and CDR2 SNEGSKA (reference sequence). CDR3 loop: CSARTSGRGNGEQYF. The CDR3 DNA is TGCAGTGCTAGGACTAGCGGGAGGGGTAACGGCGAGCAGTACTTC.

Regarding this clonotype: A much larger clone lies one base from this, so it may be a read error. The chain employs TRBV28 and TRBJ2-7; TRBD2 matches 7 bases. The length of the CDR3 is 15 residues. Per the germline V gene, CDR1 is MDHEN and CDR2 is SYDVKM. CDR3 bases: TGTGCCAGCAGGGGAGCGGGGATTGGCTCCGACGAGCAGTACTTC. Amino acids: CASRGAGIGSDEQYF. The variable domain in full, with the rest retrieved from reference TRBV28 and TRBJ2-7, is DVKVTQSSRYLVKRTGEKVFLECVQDMDHENMFWYRQDPGLGLRLIYFSYDVKMKEKGDIPEGYSVSREKKERFSLILESASTNQTSMYLCASRGAGIGSDEQYFGPGTRLTVT.

This clonotype was seen a few times. The chain uses TRBV30 and TRBJ1-2; 9 nucleotides match TRBD1. V lost 1 base and J lost 7; bases outside the gene matches: 10. Looked up from germline, CDR1 is GTSNPN and CDR2 is SVGIG (reference sequence). The CDR3 is 15 residues long. This chain's CDR3 is CAWSARDREYSGYTF. DNA for the CDR3: TGTGCCTGGAGTGCTAGGGACAGGGAGTACTCTGGCTACACCTTC. Variable domain in full (rest from reference TRBV30 and TRBJ1-2): SQTIHQWPATLVQPVGSPLSLECTVEGTSNPNLYWYRQAAGRGLQLLFYSVGIGQISSEVPQNLSASRPQDRQFILSSKKLLLSDSGFYLCAWSARDREYSGYTFGSGTRLTVV.

The CDR3 nucleotides read TGTGCCAGCAGCCCTTTTGGACCCTGGGCCAATGAGCAGTTCTTC. It translates to CASSPFGPWANEQFF. The rearrangement joins TRBV6-2 or TRBV6-3 to TRBJ2-1, with D hard to call. The CDR3 length is 15 residues. Per germline, CDR1 MNHEY and CDR2 SVGEGT. Trimming removed 6 bases from V and 6 bases from J, with 18 bases in between.

The chain employs TRBV2 and TRBJ1-5, with D unclear. V gave up 3 bases and J gave up 4 bases, with 10 bases separating them. Germline CDR1 SNHLY, CDR2 FYNNEI. This CDR3 has 14 residues. For the CDR3, the DNA is TGTGCCAGCAGTGACGGGAACGTTAATCAGCCCCAGCATTTT. This encodes CASSDGNVNQPQHF.

This clonotype was detected once. J is TRBJ2-7 and V is TRBV27; TRBD2 agrees at 7 bases. The trim removed 5 bases at V and 0 bases at J, leaving 7 bases unmatched. The CDR3 totals 15 residues. Germline V lookup: CDR1 MNHEY, CDR2 SMNVEV (reference sequence). This CDR3 is CASSPQAGHSYEQYF. CDR3 bases: TGTGCCAGCAGTCCCCAAGCGGGGCACTCCTACGAGCAGTACTTC.

This clonotype was picked up a small number of times. Compared with germline, one end of the junction differs, possibly owing to a read error. The V gene is TRBV5-5, the J gene TRBJ2-2; D gene ambiguous. Germline V CDR1 and CDR2: SGHKS, YYEKEE (reference sequence). The CDR3 has 15 amino acids. CDR3 nucleotide sequence: TGTGCCAGCAGCTTCATGATCCTGAACGCCGGGGAGCTGTTTTTT. Protein product: CASSFMILNAGELFF.

V gene TRBV6-2 or TRBV6-3 combines with J gene TRBJ2-7; 11 bases are shared with TRBD2. The CDR3 is 15 residues long. Germline CDR1 reads MNHEY; CDR2 reads SVGEGT. V dropped 8 bases and J dropped 3; count of bases not matched to a gene: 9. CDR3 DNA sequence: TGTGCCAGCCGTCGGACTAGCGGGTGGAACTACGAGCAGTACTTC. The encoded protein is CASRRTSGWNYEQYF.

This clonotype came up many times. The chain couples TRBV13 to TRBJ1-1; 9 nucleotides agree with TRBD1. Unmatched junction bases numbered 7, after V lost 5 bases and J lost 3 bases. The CDR3 spans 15 residues. CDR1 PRHDT and CDR2 FYEKMQ come from the germline V gene (reference sequence). The CDR3 spells CASSGRTGADTEAFF. The CDR3, as DNA: TGTGCCAGCAGCGGGCGGACAGGGGCAGACACTGAAGCTTTCTTT.

This clonotype has a handful of counts. V usage is TRBV19 and J usage is TRBJ2-3, with 10 bases that match TRBD2. Germline loops: CDR1 LNHDA, CDR2 SQIVND (reference sequence). This CDR3 spans 20 amino acids. J was trimmed by 0 bases and V by 0 bases; bases with no gene match: 12. CDR3 region: CASSIDIRTSGSSSTDTQYF. Written as DNA, the CDR3 is TGTGCCAGTAGTATAGACATCAGGACTAGCGGATCCTCTAGCACAGATACGCAGTATTTT.

The chain links TRBV24-1 to TRBJ1-2, with D hard to call. The CDR3 length is 13 residues. Trimming removed 0 bases from V and 8 bases from J, with 9 bases in between. CDR1 KGHDR and CDR2 SFDVKD come from the germline V gene. CDR3 nucleotide sequence: TGTGCCACCAGTGATTTGGAGGGTCTGGGCTACACCTTC. Its translation is CATSDLEGLGYTF.

This clonotype was recorded many times. The CDR3 loop reads CASSPSGSFYNEQFF. In nucleotides, the CDR3 is TGTGCCAGCAGCCCTAGCGGGAGTTTCTACAATGAGCAGTTCTTC. The chain links TRBV12-3 or TRBV12-4 to TRBJ2-1; 10 nucleotides align to TRBD2. CDR3 length equals 15 residues. With 6 bases clipped from V and 3 bases from J, the junction kept 5 bases outside the gene matches.

This clonotype was seen repeatedly, ten times or more. This chain uses TRBV7-2 with TRBJ2-7, with 7 bases lining up with TRBD1. CDR3 length: 14 residues. CDR1 is SGHTA, CDR2 FQGNSA, per germline. J lost 3 bases, V lost 5 bases, and 7 bases had no gene match. CDR3 loop: CASSPWDSYYEQYF. CDR3 sequence (DNA): TGTGCCAGCAGCCCCTGGGACAGCTACTACGAGCAGTACTTC.

The table lists this clonotype with a few counts. This sequence joins TRBV27 and TRBJ2-3; 7 positions agree with TRBD1. V shed 6 bases and J 4 bases; nucleotides not matched to a gene: 13. The CDR3 runs 16 residues. In germline, CDR1 is MNHEY, CDR2 SMNVEV (reference sequence). CDR3 sequence (DNA): TGTGCCAGCAGCTCCGACAGGGTCCCGACCGCAGATACGCAGTATTTT. Amino acid sequence: CASSSDRVPTADTQYF.

This clonotype has a count of ten or more. The rearrangement links TRBV2 to TRBJ2-1; D is unclear. This CDR3 is built from 15 residues. Trimming shortened V by 7 bases and J by 4 bases, and 17 bases separated the two germline ends. Germline CDR1 and CDR2: SNHLY and FYNNEI. The CDR3 DNA reads TGTGCCAGCACCCCAGCAATCCGGGCTTACAATGAGCAGTTCTTC. Protein sequence: CASTPAIRAYNEQFF.

This clonotype has at least ten counts. The rearrangement joins TRBV3-1 to TRBJ1-4, with D perhaps TRBD1 (6 bases). V lost 4 bases and J lost 6, with 9 bases in between. This CDR3 comprises 13 residues. Germline-derived CDR1 and CDR2 are LGHDT and YNNKEL (reference sequence). The CDR3 sequence: CASSRYRDEKLFF. In DNA form, the CDR3 reads TGTGCCAGCAGCCGGTACAGGGATGAAAAACTGTTTTTT.

This clonotype was recorded a few times. V gene TRBV6-1 combines with J gene TRBJ1-3; D not certain. The CDR3 has 13 amino acids. Looked up from germline, CDR1 is MNHNS and CDR2 is SASEGT. V shed 8 bases and J shed 2 bases, with 10 bases lying between them. CDR3 nucleotides: TGTGCCAGCGGGAGGTTGGCTGGAAACACCATATATTTT. Translation gives CASGRLAGNTIYF.

A remark on this clonotype: The junction departs from the called germline gene at one end, perhaps through a read error. The chain joins TRBV28 to TRBJ2-1, with D unresolved. Germline-derived CDR1 and CDR2 are MDHEN and SYDVKM. The CDR3 has 12 amino acids. In DNA, the CDR3 is TGTGCCAGTTGGACCCCCGGGCCCCCCCCGATCTTC. Residues: CASWTPGPPPIF.

In its sample, this clonotype was seen a few times. The chain uses TRBV13 and TRBJ2-7; no reliable D call. CDR1 PRHDT and CDR2 FYEKMQ come from the germline V gene (reference sequence). This CDR3 is 14 amino acids long. V dropped 3 bases and J dropped 3 bases, with 12 bases sitting between them. The chain's CDR3 is CASSLRSVFYEQYF. CDR3 nucleotide sequence: TGTGCCAGCAGCTTGAGGAGTGTTTTCTACGAGCAGTACTTC.